This T cell receptor beta chain is from a study of T cells after yellow fever vaccination. TCRdb fed the 5' RACE reads into MiXCR, producing one record per CDR3 protein. The profile covers some 320,000 distinct CDR3 sequences, with about 10% appearing a single time and about 3.5% taken by the ten largest. The table lists this clonotype with many counts. The specimen was CD4+ T cells sorted from PBMCs, collected 45 days after the yellow fever booster vaccination. This clonotype originated in a man aged 18 to 29 who received the YFV17D yellow fever vaccine.

The CDR3 loop reads CASSQERGQPQHF. The CDR3 DNA reads as TGTGCCAGCAGCCAAGAGAGGGGACAGCCCCAGCATTTT. The chain uses TRBV4-2 and TRBJ1-5; tentatively, D is TRBD1 (5 bases). The V gene's germline CDR1 is LGHNA and CDR2 YNFKEQ. V lost 0 bases, J lost 7 bases, and 7 bases lay in between. This CDR3 region has 13 residues.